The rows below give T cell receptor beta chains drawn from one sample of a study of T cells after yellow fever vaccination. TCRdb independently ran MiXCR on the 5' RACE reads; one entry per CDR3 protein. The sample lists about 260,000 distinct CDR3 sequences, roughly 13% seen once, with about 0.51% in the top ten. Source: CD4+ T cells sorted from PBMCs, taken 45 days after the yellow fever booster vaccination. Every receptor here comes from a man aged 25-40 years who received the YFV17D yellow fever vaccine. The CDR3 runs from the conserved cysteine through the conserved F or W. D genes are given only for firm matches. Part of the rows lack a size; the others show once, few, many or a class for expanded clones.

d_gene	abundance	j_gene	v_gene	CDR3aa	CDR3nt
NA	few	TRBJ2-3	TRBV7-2	CASTLDMHPDTQYF	TGTGCCAGCACCTTGGACATGCACCCAGATACGCAGTATTTT
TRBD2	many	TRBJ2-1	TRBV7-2	CASSPRAGEGNEQFF	TGTGCCAGCAGCCCCCGAGCGGGAGAGGGGAATGAGCAGTTCTTC
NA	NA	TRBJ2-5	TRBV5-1	CASSSGLTYQETQYF	TGCGCCAGCAGCTCGGGACTGACGTACCAAGAGACCCAGTACTTC
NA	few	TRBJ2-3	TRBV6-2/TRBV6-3	CASIRQPLSTDTQYF	TGTGCCAGCATCAGACAGCCCCTTTCCACAGATACGCAGTATTTT
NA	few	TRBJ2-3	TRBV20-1	CSWGDRTSTDTQYF	TGCAGTTGGGGGGACCGGACTAGCACAGATACGCAGTATTTT
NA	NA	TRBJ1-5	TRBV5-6	CASSRGRGNQPQHF	TGTGCCAGCAGCCGCGGGCGCGGCAATCAGCCCCAGCATTTT
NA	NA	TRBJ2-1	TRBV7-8	CASSSHLGNGSYNEQFF	TGTGCCAGCAGCTCTCATCTAGGGAATGGGTCCTACAATGAGCAGTTCTTC
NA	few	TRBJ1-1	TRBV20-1	CSARDPGGGTEAFF	TGCAGTGCTAGAGATCCTGGGGGCGGCACTGAAGCTTTCTTT
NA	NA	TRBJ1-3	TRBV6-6	CASNQGSGNTIYF	TGTGCCAGCAATCAGGGCTCTGGAAACACCATATATTTT
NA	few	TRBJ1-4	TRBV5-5	CASSFGATTRNEKLFF	TGTGCCAGCAGCTTCGGGGCGACGACACGGAATGAAAAACTGTTTTTT
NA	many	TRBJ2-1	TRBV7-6	CASSPLRDSNEQFF	TGTGCCAGCAGCCCTCTCAGGGATTCGAATGAGCAGTTCTTC
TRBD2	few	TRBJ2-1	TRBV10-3	CAAGDYPNEQFF	TGTGCCGCCGGGGACTACCCCAATGAGCAGTTCTTC
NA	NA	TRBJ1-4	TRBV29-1	CSVGGRWETNEKLFF	TGCAGCGTTGGGGGGCGATGGGAAACGAATGAAAAACTGTTTTTT
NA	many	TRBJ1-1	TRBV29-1	CSVIHTGMNTEAFF	TGCAGCGTAATTCATACGGGTATGAACACTGAAGCTTTCTTT
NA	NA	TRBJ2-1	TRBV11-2	CASSRGGLEQFF	TGTGCCAGCAGCCGTGGGGGCCTTGAGCAGTTCTTC
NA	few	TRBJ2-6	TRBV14	CASSHSGANVLTF	TGTGCCAGCAGCCACTCTGGGGCCAACGTCCTGACTTTC